The 20 T cell receptor beta chains below come from one sample, sequenced in a study of regulatory T cells in long-lasting Graves disease. Investigators prepared the TCR beta libraries by applying iRepertoire HTBI primers and Arm-PCR of CDR3 regions. TCRdb re-called the multiplex PCR reads through MiXCR, storing one row per CDR3 protein. The sample holds 350,000 to 500,000 distinct CDR3 sequences, about a sixth seen once. The time point: newly diagnosed GD, antithyroid drugs for less than 3 months. The TCR library used RNA extracted from PBMCs. The same specimen was also included in a second study, on T cells in Graves' hyperthyroidism and ophthalmopathy.

The specimen was peripheral blood mononuclear cells (PBMCs), collected at new diagnosis, from a patient treated with antithyroid drugs. The origin of the receptors is a woman aged 18-29 years with Graves disease.

In this sample, this clonotype turned up many times. The chain employs TRBV11-2 and TRBJ2-3; TRBD1 might be the D (6 bases). Germline V gene lookup returns CDR1 SGHAT and CDR2 FQNNGV. The germline V and J ends were trimmed by 4 bases and 3 bases, with 26 bases remaining between them. This CDR3 has 19 amino acids. CDR3 DNA: TGTGCCAGCAGCTACCTCTCGGACAGAGCTAGGGCGACGACAGATACGCAGTATTTT. This codes for CASSYLSDRARATTDTQYF.

In DNA, the CDR3 is TGTGCCAGCAGCTCGGTACTAGCGGGAGATTTTCTCGATGAGCAGTTCTTC. This codes for CASSSVLAGDFLDEQFF. The V and J genes are TRBV5-6 and TRBJ2-1, with TRBD2 identical over 11 bases. Germline loops: CDR1 SGHDT, CDR2 YYEEEE. The CDR3 consists of 17 residues. With 3 bases clipped from V and 8 bases from J, the junction kept 13 bases outside the gene matches.

In DNA, the CDR3 is TGCAGTGCTTCGAAGTCACCATACAATGAGCAGTTCTTC. Translation gives CSASKSPYNEQFF. The rearrangement links TRBV20-1 to TRBJ2-1; D gene unclear. Germline V CDR1 and CDR2: DFQATT, SNEGSKA (reference sequence). V dropped 5 bases and J dropped 4 bases, with 12 bases sitting between them. The CDR3 contains 13 residues.

This clonotype turned up a few times. CDR3 amino acids: CATSDLTRGGTDTQYF. CDR3 coding DNA: TGTGCCACCAGTGATTTGACGAGGGGAGGCACAGATACGCAGTATTTT. The J gene is TRBJ2-3, the V gene TRBV24-1, with D perhaps assigned TRBD1 or TRBD2 (5 bases each). The CDR3 extends over 16 amino acids. CDR1 KGHDR and CDR2 SFDVKD come from the germline V gene. V lost 0 bases, J lost 1 base, and 10 bases lay in between.

This clonotype has only a few counts. This sequence joins TRBV7-2 and TRBJ2-3; maybe TRBD2 (5 bases). CDR1 SGHTA and CDR2 FQGNSA come from the germline V gene. With 0 bases removed from V and 0 bases from J, the gap between germline ends came to 10 bases. The CDR3 is 16 residues long. CDR3 sequence (DNA): TGTGCCAGCAGCTTAGCGCGGGTCCCTAGCACAGATACGCAGTATTTT. Its protein product is CASSLARVPSTDTQYF.

The CDR3 sequence: CASRSDVSSPLHF. The DNA of the CDR3 is TGTGCCAGCAGAAGCGACGTTTCTTCACCCCTCCACTTT. This sequence joins TRBV6-1 and TRBJ1-6; D remains unclear. V was clipped by 6 bases and J by 9 bases, with 12 bases between them. Germline loops: CDR1 MNHNS, CDR2 SASEGT. The CDR3 sequence is 13 residues long.

This clonotype has more than one count but fewer than ten. The rearrangement joins TRBV11-2 to TRBJ1-2; D is unclear. The V gene lost 5 bases and the J gene lost 4 bases, with 14 bases spanning the gap. The CDR3 consists of 14 residues. Germline CDR1 reads SGHAT; CDR2 reads FQNNGV. CDR3 protein: CASSHRGEGYGYTF. CDR3 nucleotide sequence: TGTGCCAGCAGCCACCGGGGTGAGGGCTATGGCTACACCTTC.

In this sample, this clonotype turned up a few times. The rearrangement links TRBV28 to TRBJ1-2, with D possibly matching TRBD1 (5 bases). This CDR3 region has 16 residues. From germline, CDR1 is MDHEN and CDR2 SYDVKM. The germline V and J ends were trimmed by 6 bases and 5 bases, with 22 bases remaining between them. CDR3 bases: TGTGCCAGCAGGAAACAGGCCAGCGTCCGCCTGTATGGCTACACCTTC. It translates to CASRKQASVRLYGYTF.

This clonotype was seen repeatedly, ten times or more. This chain links TRBV7-9 with TRBJ2-1, with 12 bases lining up with TRBD2. Germline trimming cut 4 bases from V and 6 bases from J; bases unmatched to any gene: 10. CDR1 is SEHNR, CDR2 FQNEAQ, per germline (reference sequence). This CDR3 spans 17 amino acids. In nucleotides, the CDR3 is TGTGCCAGCAGCTCCTCTAGCGGGAGGGCCCAGTTCAATGAGCAGTTCTTC. Translation gives CASSSSSGRAQFNEQFF.

This clonotype was counted a single time. The chain combines TRBV6-5 with TRBJ1-2; D gene ambiguous. Germline CDR1 MNHEY, CDR2 SVGAGI. The CDR3 covers 13 residues. V shed 0 bases and J shed 8 bases, with 10 bases lying between them. CDR3 sequence (DNA): TGTGCCAGCAGTTACTCAGAGAGTGGCGGCTACACCTTC. Amino acid sequence: CASSYSESGGYTF.

This clonotype was counted many times. The CDR3 region is CASSFATATNEKLFF. Here the CDR3 DNA reads TGTGCCAGCAGTTTTGCGACTGCAACTAATGAAAAACTGTTTTTT. The gene calls are TRBV28 and TRBJ1-4; unclear D gene. CDR1 is MDHEN and CDR2 is SYDVKM in the germline V gene. The CDR3 spans 15 residues. Trimming removed 3 bases at V and 0 bases at J, with 8 bases between.

The sample holds many counts of this clonotype. The chain uses TRBV6-1 and TRBJ2-1; TRBD2 matches 8 bases. Trimming took 6 bases from V and 0 from J; bases not matched to a gene: 10. This CDR3 is 17 amino acids long. From germline, CDR1 is MNHNS and CDR2 SASEGT. CDR3 amino acids: CASRYGLAPSSYNEQFF. The DNA for the CDR3 is TGTGCCAGCAGATACGGACTAGCCCCTAGCTCCTACAATGAGCAGTTCTTC.

This clonotype was counted ten times or more. V is TRBV11-3 and J is TRBJ2-7, with TRBD2 matching over 11 bases. CDR1 and CDR2 (germline): SGHNT, YENEEA. Unmatched junction bases numbered 4, after V lost 5 bases and J lost 1 base. This CDR3 has 15 amino acids. The CDR3 sequence: CASSKLAGVSYEQYF. CDR3 bases: TGTGCCAGCAGCAAACTAGCGGGAGTATCCTACGAGCAGTACTTC.

This clonotype occurred a few times. The CDR3 protein is CASRRAEGGYGYTF. For the CDR3, the DNA is TGTGCCAGCAGAAGGGCCGAGGGGGGGTATGGCTACACCTTC. V and J are TRBV6-2 or TRBV6-3 and TRBJ1-2; TRBD1 might be the D (6 bases). The CDR3 runs 14 residues. The V end was cut by 6 bases, the J end by 5 bases, with 16 bases between. The germline CDR1 and CDR2 sequences are MNHEY and SVGEGT.

The table lists this clonotype with a few counts. The germline gene is not matched at one end of the junction; a read error may be the cause. The rearrangement joins TRBV11-2 to TRBJ2-7; perhaps TRBD1 as D (6 bases). Germline loops: CDR1 SGHAT, CDR2 FQNNGV. The CDR3 contains 13 residues. CDR3 amino acids: CASSLGQAYEQHF. The CDR3 DNA is TGTGCCAGCAGCTTAGGACAGGCCTACGAGCAGCACTTC.

This clonotype was counted at least ten times. V gene TRBV10-2 combines with J gene TRBJ2-3; D is possibly TRBD2 (6 bases). The CDR3 totals 16 residues. V lost 0 bases and J 2 bases, leaving 12 bases between the germline ends. Germline V gene data show CDR1 as WSHSY and CDR2 as SAAADI. The CDR3 here is CASSESGGYFTDTQYF. CDR3 in DNA: TGCGCCAGCAGTGAGTCGGGAGGTTACTTCACAGATACGCAGTATTTT.

This clonotype came up many times. The chain recombines TRBV7-3 with TRBJ2-4; D uncertain. The CDR3 spans 14 residues. The V end lost 2 bases, the J end lost 7 bases, and 12 bases lay between the germline ends. The germline gives CDR1 SGHTA, CDR2 FQGTGA. Written as DNA, the CDR3 is TGTGCCAGCAGCTTAGCCCCTGCCTCGAACATTCAGTACTTC. As protein: CASSLAPASNIQYF.

V is TRBV28 and J is TRBJ2-7; possibly TRBD2 for D (6 bases). V was pared by 10 bases and J by 2 bases, with 21 bases between. Looked up from germline, CDR1 is MDHEN and CDR2 is SYDVKM. This CDR3 has 15 amino acids. CDR3 coding DNA: TGTGCCAAAACTCTCCGGGACTCAACTCCCTACGAGCAGTACTTC. It codes for CAKTLRDSTPYEQYF.

Many counts were recorded for this clonotype. V is TRBV7-2 and J is TRBJ2-7; 12 nucleotides line up with TRBD2. The CDR3 loop spans 16 amino acids. Trimming cost V 4 bases and J 2 bases; bases outside gene matches: 6. Germline assignment: CDR1 SGHTA and CDR2 FQGNSA. The DNA for the CDR3 is TGTGCCAGCAGCTCACGGACTAGCGGGAACACCTACGAGCAGTACTTC. Protein product: CASSSRTSGNTYEQYF.

This clonotype was picked up many times. The V and J genes are TRBV12-3 or TRBV12-4 and TRBJ2-1; 7 bases map to TRBD2. There are 17 residues in the CDR3. The V and J ends lost 5 bases and 0 bases, in that order; junction bases with no gene match: 10. The DNA for the CDR3 is TGTGCCAGCAGTACACCAGCGGGAACCAGCTCCTACAATGAGCAGTTCTTC. Amino acids: CASSTPAGTSSYNEQFF.